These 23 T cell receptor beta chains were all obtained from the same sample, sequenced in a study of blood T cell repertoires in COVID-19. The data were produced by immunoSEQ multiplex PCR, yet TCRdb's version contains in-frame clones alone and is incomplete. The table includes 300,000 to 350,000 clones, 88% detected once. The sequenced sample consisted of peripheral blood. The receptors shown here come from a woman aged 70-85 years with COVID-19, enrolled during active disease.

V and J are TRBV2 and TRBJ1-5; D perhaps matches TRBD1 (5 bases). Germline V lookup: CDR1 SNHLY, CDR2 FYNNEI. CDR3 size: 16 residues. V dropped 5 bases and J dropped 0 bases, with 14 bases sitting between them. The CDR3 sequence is CASSTWGLNSNQPQHF. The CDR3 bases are TGTGCCAGCAGTACCTGGGGACTGAATAGCAATCAGCCCCAGCATTTT.

The CDR3 loop reads CASSSPGEGSYEQYF. The CDR3 DNA reads as TGCGCCAGCAGCTCACCAGGGGAAGGGAGCTACGAGCAGTACTTC. The J gene is TRBJ2-7, the V gene TRBV5-1; possibly TRBD1 for D (6 bases). There are 15 residues in the CDR3. V was cut by 3 bases and J by 3 bases, with 16 bases left in between. CDR1 SGHRS and CDR2 YFSETQ come from the germline V gene.

DNA of the CDR3: TGTGCCAGCAGACTGGGGACATCTAGCACAGATACGCAGTATTTT. Protein sequence: CASRLGTSSTDTQYF. The genes are TRBV7-9 and TRBJ2-3, with D possibly being TRBD1 (6 bases). This CDR3 is built from 15 residues. Germline V gene sequence: CDR1 SEHNR, CDR2 FQNEAQ (reference sequence). The V and J ends lost 6 bases and 0 bases respectively, with 13 bases between them. Based on the CDR3 plus reference TRBV7-9 and TRBJ2-3, the full variable domain is DTGVSQNPRHKITKRGQNVTFRCDPISEHNRLYWYRQTLGQGPEFLTYFQNEAQLEKSRLLSDRFSAERPKGSFSTLEIQRTEQGDSAMYLCASRLGTSSTDTQYFGPGTRLTVL.

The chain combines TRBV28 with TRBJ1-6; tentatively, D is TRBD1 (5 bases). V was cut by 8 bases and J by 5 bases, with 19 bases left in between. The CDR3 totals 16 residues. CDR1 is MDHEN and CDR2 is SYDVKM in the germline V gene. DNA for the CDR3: TGTGCCAGCTGGGGCGACTCAGAAGCCCATAATTCACCCCTCCACTTT. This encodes CASWGDSEAHNSPLHF.

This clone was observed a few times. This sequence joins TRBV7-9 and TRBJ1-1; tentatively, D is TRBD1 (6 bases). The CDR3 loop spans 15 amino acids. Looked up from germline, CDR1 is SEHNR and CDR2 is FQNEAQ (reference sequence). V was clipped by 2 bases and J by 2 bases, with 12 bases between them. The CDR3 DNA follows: TGTGCCAGCAGCTTACAGGGGCCTACCAACACTGAAGCTTTCTTT. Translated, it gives CASSLQGPTNTEAFF.

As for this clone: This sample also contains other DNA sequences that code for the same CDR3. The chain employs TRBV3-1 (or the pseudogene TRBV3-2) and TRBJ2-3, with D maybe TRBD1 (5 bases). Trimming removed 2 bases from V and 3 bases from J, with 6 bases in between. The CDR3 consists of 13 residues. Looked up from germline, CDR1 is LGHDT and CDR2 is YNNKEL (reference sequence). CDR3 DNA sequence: TGTGCCAGCAGCCAAAGGGGAACAGATACGCAGTATTTT. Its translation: CASSQRGTDTQYF.

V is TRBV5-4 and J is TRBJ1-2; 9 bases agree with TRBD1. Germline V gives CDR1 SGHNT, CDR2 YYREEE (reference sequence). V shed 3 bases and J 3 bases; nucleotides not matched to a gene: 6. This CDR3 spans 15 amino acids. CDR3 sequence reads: CASSSGTGYDYGYTF. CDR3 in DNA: TGTGCCAGCAGCTCAGGGACAGGGTACGACTATGGCTACACCTTC. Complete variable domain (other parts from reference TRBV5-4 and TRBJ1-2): ETGVTQSPTHLIKTRGQQVTLRCSSQSGHNTVSWYQQALGQGPQFIFQYYREEENGRGNFPPRFSGLQFPNYSSELNVNALELDDSALYLCASSSGTGYDYGYTFGSGTRLTVV.

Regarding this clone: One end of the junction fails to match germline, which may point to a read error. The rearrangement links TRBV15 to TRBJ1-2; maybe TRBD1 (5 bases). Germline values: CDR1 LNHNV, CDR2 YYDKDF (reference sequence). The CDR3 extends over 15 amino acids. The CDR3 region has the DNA TGTGCCGCCAGCAGAGATTTACAGGTGACCCATGGCTACACCTTC. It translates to CAASRDLQVTHGYTF.

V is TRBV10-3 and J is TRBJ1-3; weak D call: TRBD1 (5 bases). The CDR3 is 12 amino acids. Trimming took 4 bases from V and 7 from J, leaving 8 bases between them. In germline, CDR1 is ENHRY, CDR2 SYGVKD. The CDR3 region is CAISGAGNTIYF. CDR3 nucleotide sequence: TGTGCCATCAGTGGGGCAGGGAACACCATATATTTT.

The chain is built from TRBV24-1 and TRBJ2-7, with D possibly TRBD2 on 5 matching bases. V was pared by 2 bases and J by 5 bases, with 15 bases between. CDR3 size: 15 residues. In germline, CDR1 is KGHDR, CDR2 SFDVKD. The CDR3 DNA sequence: TGTGCCACCAGTGATTCCCAGCGAGAGGGCGACGAGCAGTACTTC. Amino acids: CATSDSQREGDEQYF.

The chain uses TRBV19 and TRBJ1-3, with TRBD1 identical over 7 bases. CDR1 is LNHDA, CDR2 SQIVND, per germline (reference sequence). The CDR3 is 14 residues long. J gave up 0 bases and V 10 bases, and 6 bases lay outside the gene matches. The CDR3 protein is CATTDRFSGNTIYF. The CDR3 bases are TGTGCCACCACGGACAGGTTCTCTGGAAACACCATATATTTT.

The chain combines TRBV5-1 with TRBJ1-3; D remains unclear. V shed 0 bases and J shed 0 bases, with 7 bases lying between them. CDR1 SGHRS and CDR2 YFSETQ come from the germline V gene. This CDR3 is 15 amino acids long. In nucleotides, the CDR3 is TGCGCCAGCAGCTTGGGTGAGAGCTCTGGAAACACCATATATTTT. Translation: CASSLGESSGNTIYF. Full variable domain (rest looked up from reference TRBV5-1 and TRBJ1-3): KAGVTQTPRYLIKTRGQQVTLSCSPISGHRSVSWYQQTPGQGLQFLFEYFSETQRNKGNFPGRFSGRQFSNSRSEMNVSTLELGDSALYLCASSLGESSGNTIYFGEGSWLTVV.

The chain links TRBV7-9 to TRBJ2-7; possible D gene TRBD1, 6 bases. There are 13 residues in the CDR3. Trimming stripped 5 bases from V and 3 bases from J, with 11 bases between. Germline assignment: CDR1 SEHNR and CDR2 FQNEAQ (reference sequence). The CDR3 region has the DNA TGTGCCAGCAGCCGGGACAAATACTACGAGCAGTACTTC. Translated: CASSRDKYYEQYF.

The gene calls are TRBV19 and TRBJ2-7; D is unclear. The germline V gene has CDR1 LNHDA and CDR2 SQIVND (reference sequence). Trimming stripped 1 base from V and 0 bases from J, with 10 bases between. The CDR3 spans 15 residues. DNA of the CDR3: TGTGCCAGTAGTATAGGGTCAGGTAACTCCTACGAGCAGTACTTC. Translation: CASSIGSGNSYEQYF.

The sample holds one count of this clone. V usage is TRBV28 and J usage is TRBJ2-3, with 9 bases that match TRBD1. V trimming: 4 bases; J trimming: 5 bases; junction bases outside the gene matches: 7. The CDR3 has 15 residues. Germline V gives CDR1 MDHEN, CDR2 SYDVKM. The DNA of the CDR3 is TGTGCCAGCAGTTGGGAGGGACAGGGCGTAGATACGCAGTATTTT. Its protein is CASSWEGQGVDTQYF.

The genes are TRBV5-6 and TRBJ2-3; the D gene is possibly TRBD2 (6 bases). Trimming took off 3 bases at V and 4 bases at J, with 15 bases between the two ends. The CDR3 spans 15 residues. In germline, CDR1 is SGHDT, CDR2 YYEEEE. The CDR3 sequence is CASSSAGLAPDTQYF. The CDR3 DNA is TGTGCCAGCAGCTCTGCGGGGTTGGCGCCAGATACGCAGTATTTT. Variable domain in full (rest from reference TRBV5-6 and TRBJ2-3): DAGVTQSPTHLIKTRGQQVTLRCSPKSGHDTVSWYQQALGQGPQFIFQYYEEEERQRGNFPDRFSGHQFPNYSSELNVNALLLGDSALYLCASSSAGLAPDTQYFGPGTRLTVL.

CDR3: CASSREIQTVNTGELFF. CDR3 coding DNA: TGTGCCAGCAGTCGGGAGATTCAGACAGTGAACACCGGGGAGCTGTTTTTT. The V call is TRBV6-2 or TRBV6-3, the J call TRBJ2-2; a weak D match, TRBD2 (6 bases). Germline CDR1 MNHEY, CDR2 SVGEGT. V lost 5 bases and J 1 base, leaving 17 bases between the germline ends. The CDR3 sequence is 17 residues long.

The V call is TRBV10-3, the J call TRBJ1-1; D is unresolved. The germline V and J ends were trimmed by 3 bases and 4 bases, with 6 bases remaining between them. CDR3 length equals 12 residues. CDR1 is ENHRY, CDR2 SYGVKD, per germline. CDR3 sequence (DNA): TGTGCCATCAGTGATAGCCTCACTGAAGCTTTCTTT. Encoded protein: CAISDSLTEAFF.

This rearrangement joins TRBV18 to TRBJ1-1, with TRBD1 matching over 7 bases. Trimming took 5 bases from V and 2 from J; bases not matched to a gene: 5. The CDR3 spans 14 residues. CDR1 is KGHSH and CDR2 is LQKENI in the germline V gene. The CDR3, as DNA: TGTGCCAGCTCAAGGACAGGAGATAACACTGAAGCTTTCTTT. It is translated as CASSRTGDNTEAFF.

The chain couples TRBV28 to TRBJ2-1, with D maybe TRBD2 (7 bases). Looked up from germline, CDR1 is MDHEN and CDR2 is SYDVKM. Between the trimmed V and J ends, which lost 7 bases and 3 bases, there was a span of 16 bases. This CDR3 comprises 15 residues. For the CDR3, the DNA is TGTGCCAGCAAATATGGGGGGGGGCTCTACAATGAGCAGTTCTTC. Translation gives CASKYGGGLYNEQFF. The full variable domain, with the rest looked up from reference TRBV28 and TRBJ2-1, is DVKVTQSSRYLVKRTGEKVFLECVQDMDHENMFWYRQDPGLGLRLIYFSYDVKMKEKGDIPEGYSVSREKKERFSLILESASTNQTSMYLCASKYGGGLYNEQFFGPGTRLTVL.

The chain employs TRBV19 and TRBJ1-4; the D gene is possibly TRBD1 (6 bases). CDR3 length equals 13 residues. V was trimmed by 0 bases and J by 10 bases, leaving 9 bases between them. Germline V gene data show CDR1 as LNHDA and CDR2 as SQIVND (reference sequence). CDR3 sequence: CASSIDRGGKLFF. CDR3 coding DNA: TGTGCCAGTAGTATAGATCGAGGGGGAAAACTGTTTTTT.

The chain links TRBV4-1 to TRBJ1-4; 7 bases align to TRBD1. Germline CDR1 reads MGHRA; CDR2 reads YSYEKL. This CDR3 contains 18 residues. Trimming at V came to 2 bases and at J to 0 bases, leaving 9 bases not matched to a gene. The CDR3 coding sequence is TGCGCCAGCAGCCAAACGTCCGGGACAGCAACAACTAATGAAAAACTGTTTTTT. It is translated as CASSQTSGTATTNEKLFF.

CDR3 protein: CASSPGQGYYEQYF. The CDR3, as DNA: TGTGCCAGCAGTCCAGGACAGGGGTACTACGAGCAGTACTTC. This rearrangement joins TRBV5-6 to TRBJ2-7; TRBD1 matches 9 bases. Germline assignment: CDR1 SGHDT and CDR2 YYEEEE. V lost 5 bases and J lost 3; bases outside the gene matches: 6. This CDR3 is 14 amino acids long.